The clone carrying this TCR beta chain has only a few counts. The repertoire was sequenced with immunoSEQ multiplex PCR; TCRdb's copy has only in-frame clones and lacks some. The sample holds around 5,000 clones, under 40% seen once. The data derive from a study of graft-versus-host responses after intestinal transplantation. The authors combined about 200,000 CFSE-labeled responder cells with about 200,000 irradiated, violet-dye-labeled stimulator cells in plates. J was trimmed by 3 bases and V by 4 bases; bases with no gene match: 16. There are 18 residues in the CDR3. CDR1 and CDR2 from the germline V gene are SGHKS and YYEKEE (reference sequence).

The sample was alloreactive CD8+ T cells from a mixed lymphocyte reaction culture, taken before intestinal transplant. Subset indicated: CFSE-low proliferating T cells sorted from approximately 6-day pre-transplant mixed lymphocyte reaction (GvH or HvG direction). This TCR was recovered from a human patient who received an intestinal transplant. The chain joins TRBV5-5 to TRBJ2-1; 7 nucleotides agree with TRBD2. For the CDR3, the DNA is TGTGCCAGCAGCCGTCACGGATACGCGGGAGAGGGCTACAATGAGCAGTTCTTC. Translation: CASSRHGYAGEGYNEQFF.